This TCR beta chain was observed in a study of blood T cell repertoires in COVID-19. On the study more broadly: Some COVID-19 samples were acute and others convalescent; all came from the United States, Italy and Spain.

Measured with immunoSEQ multiplex PCR; TCRdb has only the in-frame clones, and not every one. Here the sample spans 250,000 or so clones, 65% to 85% being singletons. The ends lost 5 bases at V and 6 bases at J; junction bases unmatched: 13. The CDR3 contains 17 residues. Germline-derived CDR1 and CDR2 are LNHDA and SQIVND (reference sequence). The TCR comes from a human donor in a cohort sampled during active COVID-19. This chain connects TRBV19 to TRBJ2-5, with 12 nucleotides matching TRBD1. Sequenced sample: peripheral blood. Written as DNA, the CDR3 is TGTGCCAGTAGTCCCCCTTCCGGGACAGGGGGCTTCAAGACCCAGTACTTC. Translated, it gives CASSPPSGTGGFKTQYF.